The T cell receptor (beta chain) under discussion was sequenced for a study of blood T cells in healthy people across ages. Across the study: Per two T cells, about one barcoded beta molecule was captured through template switching.

Then a second PCR, running about 6 to 12 cycles, was carried out with a sample-barcoded 5' primer and a J-beta primer mix. From the 5' RACE reads, TCRdb called clonotypes with MiXCR, one entry per CDR3 protein. The sample lists under 2,000,000 distinct CDR3 sequences, around 50% seen once, with around 2.1% in the top ten. The study, taken as a whole, reports: A greater number of naive CD4+ cells and higher diversity distinguished long-lived donors from aged donors.

Between the trimmed V and J ends, which lost 5 bases and 0 bases, there was a span of 20 bases. Germline CDR1 reads DFQATT; CDR2 reads SNEGSKA (reference sequence). The CDR3 extends over 17 amino acids. Points on this clonotype: As yet, its antigen is unknown.

The sequence derives from a woman between 35 and 50 years old in good health. The specimen sequenced was blood. The chain joins TRBV20-1 to TRBJ2-1, with a weak D call TRBD2 (5 bases). The chain's CDR3 is CSASTLGLRSSYNEQFF. The CDR3 DNA reads TGCAGTGCTTCCACCCTAGGACTTAGGAGCTCCTACAATGAGCAGTTCTTC.